The 8 T cell receptor beta chains given below trace back to one sample, sequenced in a study of T cell responses to AZD1222 COVID-19 vaccine. TCRdb keeps only in-frame clones here, not all; method: immunoSEQ multiplex PCR. The table has around 190,000 clones, 80% to 90% seen once. Sequencing was performed on peripheral blood, taken 28 days after the second AZD1222 dose. The receptors were gathered from an adult who received the AZD1222 COVID-19 vaccine.

The genes are TRBV30 and TRBJ2-7, with D hard to call. The CDR3 has 11 residues. The germline V and J ends were trimmed by 2 bases and 3 bases, with 5 bases remaining between them. CDR1 GTSNPN and CDR2 SVGIG come from the germline V gene (reference sequence). CDR3 in amino acids: CAWSSNYEQYF. CDR3 DNA sequence: TGTGCCTGGAGTTCGAACTACGAGCAGTACTTC.

CDR3: CASSSLEASGYTF. For the CDR3, the DNA is TGTGCCAGCAGTTCCCTAGAGGCTAGTGGCTACACCTTC. The gene calls are TRBV6-5 and TRBJ1-2; no reliable D call. Germline V gives CDR1 MNHEY, CDR2 SVGAGI. The CDR3 runs to 13 residues. V was clipped by 4 bases and J by 7 bases, with 13 bases between them.

V usage is TRBV4-3 and J usage is TRBJ2-1; D not certain. From germline, CDR1 is LGHNA and CDR2 YSLEER. V was cut by 0 bases and J by 2 bases, with 11 bases left in between. The CDR3 loop spans 16 amino acids. The CDR3 DNA reads TGCGCCAGCAGCCAAGATTTGAAGGGTACCTACAATGAGCAGTTCTTC. Protein sequence: CASSQDLKGTYNEQFF.

The chain couples TRBV25-1 to TRBJ1-3; a possible D gene is TRBD1 (5 bases). Per germline, CDR1 MGHDK and CDR2 SYGVNS. V was pared by 4 bases and J by 0 bases, with 10 bases between. The CDR3 has 15 amino acids. This chain's CDR3 is CASSVRGLSGNTIYF. DNA of the CDR3: TGTGCCAGCAGTGTTCGGGGACTCTCTGGAAACACCATATATTTT.

V usage is TRBV9 and J usage is TRBJ2-7; perhaps TRBD2 as D (6 bases). The CDR3 sequence is 17 residues long. Germline V gene data show CDR1 as SGDLS and CDR2 as YYNGEE. V dropped 5 bases and J dropped 7 bases, with 28 bases sitting between them. The CDR3 sequence: CASRTRLTRDSLVEQYF. The DNA of the CDR3 is TGTGCCAGCAGAACCCGCTTAACCCGGGACTCCCTTGTAGAGCAGTACTTC. The whole variable domain, filled in from reference TRBV9 and TRBJ2-7, reads DSGVTQTPKHLITATGQRVTLRCSPRSGDLSVYWYQQSLDQGLQFLIQYYNGEERAKGNILERFSAQQFPDLHSELNLSSLELGDSALYFCASRTRLTRDSLVEQYFGPGTRLTVT.

In DNA, the CDR3 is TGTGCCAGCAGCCAACCGGGACAGGGGGCTCCCGGGGAGCTGTTTTTT. This sequence encodes CASSQPGQGAPGELFF. This chain joins TRBV11-1 and TRBJ2-2; 12 positions agree with TRBD1. The germline V gene encodes CDR1 SGHAT and CDR2 FQDESV (reference sequence). Trimming cost V 5 bases and J 6 bases; bases outside gene matches: 7. The CDR3 runs 16 residues.

The chain has TRBV3-1 (or the pseudogene TRBV3-2) and TRBJ2-7; D not certain. The V gene's germline CDR1 is LGHDT and CDR2 YNNKEL (reference sequence). CDR3 length equals 15 residues. The ends were cut back, 2 bases at V and 1 base at J, with 12 bases in the middle. In DNA, the CDR3 is TGTGCCAGCAGCCAAACAGCGACCCCTTCCTACGAGCAGTACTTC. Amino acid sequence: CASSQTATPSYEQYF.

This chain uses TRBV11-3 with TRBJ2-1; D could derive from TRBD1 or TRBD2 (7 bases each). CDR1 is SGHNT, CDR2 YENEEA, per germline. CDR3 length: 15 residues. V was clipped by 7 bases and J by 9 bases, with 22 bases between them. The CDR3, as DNA: TGTGCCAGCACCTCGGATGGACAGGTAGCGGGTGAGCAGTTCTTC. Encoded protein: CASTSDGQVAGEQFF.